These T cell receptor beta chains were read from a single sample in a study of blood T cell repertoires in COVID-19. Method: immunoSEQ multiplex PCR; TCRdb's copy keeps in-frame clones and lacks some. The repertoire holds some 70,000 clones, with roughly 80% as singletons. The source material was peripheral blood. These receptors came from a woman aged 55-70 years with acute or convalescent COVID-19. CDR3s include the opening cysteine and the closing phenylalanine or tryptophan. Each record gives: clone size, V gene, J gene, D gene, CDR3 protein, CDR3 DNA. A D gene is named only where the DNA matches it firmly. Size is omitted from some rows. Given values are once, few, many or a class for expanded clones.

size: .
V: TRBV28
J: TRBJ2-7
D: .
CDR3: CASSTGGLNYEQYF
DNA: TGTGCCAGCAGTACCGGGGGTCTAAACTACGAGCAGTACTTC

size: .
V: TRBV11-2
J: TRBJ2-2
D: .
CDR3: CASSLDRRGRGTGELFF
DNA: TGTGCCAGCAGCTTAGATAGACGGGGTCGGGGCACCGGGGAGCTGTTTTTT

size: .
V: TRBV7-8
J: TRBJ1-1
D: TRBD1
CDR3: CASSPNRGHTEAFF
DNA: TGTGCCAGCAGCCCCAACAGGGGGCACACTGAAGCTTTCTTT

size: .
V: TRBV5-1
J: TRBJ2-3
D: TRBD2
CDR3: CASSLGSSGVTDTQYF
DNA: TGCGCCAGCAGCTTGGGTTCTAGCGGGGTCACAGATACGCAGTATTTT

size: .
V: TRBV21-1
J: TRBJ1-1
D: .
CDR3: CASSKALFEGASPEAFF
DNA: TGTGCCAGCAGCAAAGCGCTTTTTGAGGGGGCGTCCCCTGAAGCTTTCTTT

size: .
V: TRBV3-1/TRBV3-2
J: TRBJ2-2
D: .
CDR3: CASTQTGGELFF
DNA: TGTGCCAGCACCCAGACGGGCGGGGAGCTGTTTTTT

size: once
V: TRBV19
J: TRBJ2-3
D: TRBD2
CDR3: CASSIRGLAAPGWDTQYF
DNA: TGTGCCAGTAGTATAAGGGGACTAGCGGCCCCTGGGTGGGATACGCAGTATTTT

size: .
V: TRBV6-6
J: TRBJ1-1
D: .
CDR3: CASSYGESNTEAFF
DNA: TGTGCCAGCAGTTACGGGGAGTCGAACACTGAAGCTTTCTTT

size: .
V: TRBV15
J: TRBJ1-4
D: .
CDR3: CATSRSRGGRGEKLFF
DNA: TGTGCCACCAGCAGGTCAAGAGGGGGAAGGGGTGAAAAACTGTTTTTT

size: .
V: TRBV5-6
J: TRBJ1-5
D: TRBD1
CDR3: CASSRQGFSNQPQHF
DNA: TGTGCCAGCAGCCGACAGGGTTTTAGCAATCAGCCCCAGCATTTT

size: .
V: TRBV10-3
J: TRBJ1-5
D: .
CDR3: CATLAGYGNQPQHF
DNA: TGTGCCACTTTGGCGGGGTATGGCAATCAGCCCCAGCATTTT

size: .
V: TRBV7-2
J: TRBJ2-3
D: .
CDR3: CASSFLITGSGTDTQYF
DNA: TGTGCCAGCAGCTTCCTCATCACAGGTTCCGGCACAGATACGCAGTATTTT

size: .
V: TRBV28
J: TRBJ1-2
D: .
CDR3: CASSYRDGYTF
DNA: TGTGCCAGCAGCTACAGGGATGGCTACACCTTC

size: .
V: TRBV9
J: TRBJ2-7
D: .
CDR3: CASSVEPGIYEQYF
DNA: TGTGCCAGCAGCGTAGAGCCAGGGATCTACGAGCAGTACTTC

size: .
V: TRBV6-5
J: TRBJ1-6
D: TRBD1
CDR3: CASKLGQGGSPLHF
DNA: TGTGCCAGCAAATTGGGACAGGGTGGCTCACCCCTCCACTTT

size: .
V: TRBV18
J: TRBJ1-2
D: .
CDR3: CASSPGGQRANYGYTF
DNA: TGTGCCAGCTCCCCCGGAGGACAGAGAGCTAACTATGGCTACACCTTC

size: .
V: TRBV19
J: TRBJ1-2
D: TRBD1
CDR3: CASSSRTGDRDGYTF
DNA: TGTGCCAGTAGTTCCCGGACAGGGGATCGCGATGGCTACACCTTC

size: .
V: TRBV4-2
J: TRBJ2-2
D: .
CDR3: CASSQERHTGELFF
DNA: TGTGCCAGCAGCCAAGAGCGTCACACCGGGGAGCTGTTTTTT

size: .
V: TRBV4-2
J: TRBJ2-1
D: TRBD2
CDR3: CASSRGEASGSYNEQFF
DNA: TGTGCCAGCAGCCGCGGGGAGGCTAGCGGGAGCTACAATGAGCAGTTCTTC

size: .
V: TRBV7-8
J: TRBJ1-1
D: .
CDR3: CASSSMNTEAFF
DNA: TGTGCCAGCAGCTCAATGAACACTGAAGCTTTCTTT

size: .
V: TRBV7-6
J: TRBJ2-7
D: TRBD2
CDR3: CASRRGGLWFVEQYF
DNA: TGTGCCAGCAGGCGGGGGGGCCTATGGTTTGTCGAGCAGTACTTC

size: .
V: TRBV18
J: TRBJ2-7
D: .
CDR3: CASSRGEFEQYF
DNA: TGTGCCAGCTCCCGCGGGGAATTCGAGCAGTACTTC